Below are 11 T cell receptor beta chains sequenced from a single sample in a study of blood T cell repertoires in COVID-19. Produced via immunoSEQ multiplex PCR; TCRdb's table is partial and in-frame only. This table holds 250,000 or so clones, about four fifths found once. Sequencing input: peripheral blood. These receptors originate from a woman aged 18-29 years with acute or convalescent COVID-19.

This rearrangement joins TRBV7-6 to TRBJ2-3, with TRBD2 matching over 11 bases. Germline values: CDR1 SGHVS, CDR2 FNYEAQ. The CDR3 loop spans 16 amino acids. Unmatched junction bases numbered 5, after V lost 4 bases and J lost 2 bases. The CDR3 DNA reads as TGTGCCAGCAGCTCAGGACTAGCGGGCAACACAGATACGCAGTATTTT. Its translation is CASSSGLAGNTDTQYF.

The chain has TRBV3-1 (or the pseudogene TRBV3-2) and TRBJ2-2; D may be TRBD2 (5 bases). V gave up 0 bases and J gave up 9 bases, with 14 bases separating them. This CDR3 comprises 15 residues. Germline CDR1 is LGHDT and CDR2 is YNNKEL (reference sequence). The CDR3 protein is CASSQEGLASRELFF. CDR3 nucleotide sequence: TGTGCCAGCAGCCAAGAAGGGCTAGCCTCCAGGGAGCTGTTTTTT.

The gene calls are TRBV7-8 and TRBJ1-1; tentatively, D is TRBD1 (6 bases). The CDR3 is 17 amino acids. V lost 2 bases, J lost 5 bases, and 21 bases lay in between. Germline values: CDR1 SGHVS, CDR2 FQNEAQ. DNA for the CDR3: TGTGCCAGCAGCTTATCGAACAGGGCGGGGGTTGGGACTGAAGCTTTCTTT. This gives the protein CASSLSNRAGVGTEAFF.

The gene calls are TRBV2 and TRBJ1-1; no reliable D call. CDR1 and CDR2 (germline): SNHLY, FYNNEI. The CDR3 is made up of 13 amino acids. V gave up 10 bases and J gave up 0 bases, with 12 bases separating them. For the CDR3, the DNA is TGTGCCACTACAAGGGAGGTGAACACTGAAGCTTTCTTT. The encoded protein is CATTREVNTEAFF.

J is TRBJ2-7 and V is TRBV18; 9 bases match TRBD1. This CDR3 comprises 14 residues. Unmatched junction bases numbered 4, after V lost 2 bases and J lost 5 bases. Germline loops: CDR1 KGHSH, CDR2 LQKENI. The chain's CDR3 is CASSPVGTGNEQYF. The CDR3 coding sequence is TGTGCCAGCTCACCAGTCGGGACAGGGAACGAGCAGTACTTC.

The sample holds a few counts of this clone. The chain has TRBV4-2 and TRBJ2-5; 8 nucleotides agree with TRBD1. The V segment lost 4 bases and the J segment 4 bases; nucleotides outside the gene matches: 5. CDR1 and CDR2 (germline): LGHNA, YNFKEQ. CDR3 length equals 14 residues. The CDR3 sequence: CASSLDRGRETQYF. CDR3 sequence (DNA): TGTGCCAGCAGCCTCGACAGGGGACGAGAGACCCAGTACTTC.

The chain uses TRBV6-8 and TRBJ2-7; 7 nucleotides align to TRBD2. Looked up from germline, CDR1 is MNHGY and CDR2 is SAAAGT. The J segment lost 0 bases and the V segment lost 5 bases, leaving 1 base of the junction unmatched. This CDR3 is built from 13 residues. CDR3: CASSPGGSYEQYF. CDR3 DNA: TGTGCCAGCAGTCCGGGAGGCTCCTACGAGCAGTACTTC.

Only one count was recorded for this clone. The chain combines TRBV30 with TRBJ1-6, with D possibly matching TRBD1 (5 bases). The V end was cut by 2 bases, the J end by 7 bases, with 15 bases between. The germline V gene encodes CDR1 GTSNPN and CDR2 SVGIG (reference sequence). The CDR3 spans 15 residues. CDR3 sequence: CAWSRWAGLNSPLHF. The CDR3 nucleotides are TGTGCCTGGAGTAGGTGGGCAGGGTTGAATTCACCCCTCCACTTT.

This clone was counted once. The chain is built from TRBV5-4 and TRBJ2-3; the D gene is possibly TRBD1 (6 bases). The CDR3 is made up of 13 amino acids. Looked up from germline, CDR1 is SGHNT and CDR2 is YYREEE (reference sequence). V lost 5 bases to trimming and J lost 8 bases, with 15 bases between them. The CDR3 coding sequence is TGTGCCAGCAGTTCTGACAGGTCTGGTACGCAGTATTTT. Translation gives CASSSDRSGTQYF. The full variable domain, its missing parts supplied by reference TRBV5-4 and TRBJ2-3, is ETGVTQSPTHLIKTRGQQVTLRCSSQSGHNTVSWYQQALGQGPQFIFQYYREEENGRGNFPPRFSGLQFPNYSSELNVNALELDDSALYLCASSSDRSGTQYFGPGTRLTVL.

The rearrangement uses TRBV12-5 and TRBJ1-5, with 7 bases lining up with TRBD1. The trim removed 3 bases at V and 5 bases at J, leaving 1 base unmatched. The CDR3 extends over 13 amino acids. Germline CDR1 LGHNT, CDR2 FRNRAP. CDR3 sequence: CASGLTGDQPQHF. The CDR3 bases are TGTGCTAGTGGTTTAACAGGGGATCAGCCCCAGCATTTT.

The genes are TRBV7-6 and TRBJ2-2; 7 nucleotides line up with TRBD1. The CDR3 extends over 16 amino acids. Germline CDR1 and CDR2: SGHVS and FNYEAQ. With V trimmed by 5 bases and J by 3 bases, 9 bases remained unmatched. This CDR3 reads CASSAGWTGDTGELFF. The CDR3 bases are TGTGCCAGCAGCGCCGGCTGGACAGGAGACACCGGGGAGCTGTTTTTT.